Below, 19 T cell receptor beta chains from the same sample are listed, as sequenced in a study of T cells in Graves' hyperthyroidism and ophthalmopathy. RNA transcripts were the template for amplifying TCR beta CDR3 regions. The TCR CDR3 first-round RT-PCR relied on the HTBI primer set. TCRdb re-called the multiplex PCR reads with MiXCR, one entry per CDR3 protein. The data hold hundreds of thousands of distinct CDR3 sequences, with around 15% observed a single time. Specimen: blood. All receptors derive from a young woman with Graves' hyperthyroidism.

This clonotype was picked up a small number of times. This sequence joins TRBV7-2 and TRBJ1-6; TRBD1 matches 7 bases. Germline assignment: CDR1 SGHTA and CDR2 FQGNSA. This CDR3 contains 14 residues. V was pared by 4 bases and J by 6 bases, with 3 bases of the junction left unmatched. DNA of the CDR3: TGTGCCAGCAGCTGGACAGGAAGTAATTCACCCCTCCACTTT. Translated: CASSWTGSNSPLHF.

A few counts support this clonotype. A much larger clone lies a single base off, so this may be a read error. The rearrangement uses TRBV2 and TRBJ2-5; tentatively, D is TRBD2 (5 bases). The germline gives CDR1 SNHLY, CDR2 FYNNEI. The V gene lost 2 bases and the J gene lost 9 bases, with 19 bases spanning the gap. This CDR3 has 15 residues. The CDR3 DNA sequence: TGTGCCAGCAGTGAATCCGGACTCCGTGAGGAGGCCCAGTACTTC. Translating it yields CASSESGLREEAQYF.

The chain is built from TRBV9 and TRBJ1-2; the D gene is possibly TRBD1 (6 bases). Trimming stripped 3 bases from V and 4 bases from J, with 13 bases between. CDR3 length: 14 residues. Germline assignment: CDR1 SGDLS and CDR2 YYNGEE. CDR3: CASSASTGTYGYTF. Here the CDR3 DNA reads TGTGCCAGCAGCGCTTCAACAGGGACCTATGGCTACACCTTC.

DNA for the CDR3: TGTGCCAGCAGTCCGCAGAGGGGGAGCCACGAGCAGTACTTC. It encodes CASSPQRGSHEQYF. V is TRBV7-9 and J is TRBJ2-7, with D possibly TRBD1 on 6 matching bases. Germline assignment: CDR1 SEHNR and CDR2 FQNEAQ (reference sequence). The ends were cut back, 6 bases at V and 5 bases at J, with 17 bases in the middle. The CDR3 is 14 amino acids.

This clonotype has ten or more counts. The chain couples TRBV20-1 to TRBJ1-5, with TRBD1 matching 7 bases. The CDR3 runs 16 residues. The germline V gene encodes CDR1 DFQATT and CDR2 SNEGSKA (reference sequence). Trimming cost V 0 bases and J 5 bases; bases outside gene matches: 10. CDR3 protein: CSARDGGTDVYQPQHF. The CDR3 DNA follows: TGCAGTGCTAGAGATGGGGGGACAGACGTTTATCAGCCCCAGCATTTT.

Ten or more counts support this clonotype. The CDR3 DNA reads as TGTGCCAGCAGTTTCGGGTGGGCAGGGATGAGGTACGAGCAGTACTTC. Translation gives CASSFGWAGMRYEQYF. The V gene is TRBV12-3 or TRBV12-4, the J gene TRBJ2-7, with D possibly being TRBD1 (5 bases). Trimming removed 3 bases at V and 4 bases at J, with 19 bases between. CDR3 length equals 16 residues.

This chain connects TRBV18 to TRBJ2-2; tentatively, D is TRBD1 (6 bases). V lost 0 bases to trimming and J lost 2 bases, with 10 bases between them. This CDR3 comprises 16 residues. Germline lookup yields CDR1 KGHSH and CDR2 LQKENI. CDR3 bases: TGTGCCAGCTCACCACCCAGGGGCGGTAACACCGGGGAGCTGTTTTTT. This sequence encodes CASSPPRGGNTGELFF.

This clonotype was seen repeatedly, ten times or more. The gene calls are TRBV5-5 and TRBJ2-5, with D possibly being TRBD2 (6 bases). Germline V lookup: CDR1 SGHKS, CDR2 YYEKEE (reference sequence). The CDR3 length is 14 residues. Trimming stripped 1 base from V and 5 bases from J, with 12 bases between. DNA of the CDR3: TGTGCCAGCAGCTTGACAGCGGGTGTGGAGACCCAGTACTTC. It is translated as CASSLTAGVETQYF.

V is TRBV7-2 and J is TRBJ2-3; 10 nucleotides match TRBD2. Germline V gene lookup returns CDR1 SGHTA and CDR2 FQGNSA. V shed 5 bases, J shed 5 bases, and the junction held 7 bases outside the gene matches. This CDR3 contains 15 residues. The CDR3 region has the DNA TGTGCCAGCAGCCCTCTAGCGGGAGATTTAGATACGCAGTATTTT. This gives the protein CASSPLAGDLDTQYF. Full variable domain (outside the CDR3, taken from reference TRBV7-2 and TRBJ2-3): GAGVSQSPSNKVTEKGKDVELRCDPISGHTALYWYRQSLGQGLEFLIYFQGNSAPDKSGLPSDRFSAERTGGSVSTLTIQRTQQEDSAVYLCASSPLAGDLDTQYFGPGTRLTVL.

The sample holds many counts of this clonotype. The CDR3 DNA reads TGCGCCAGCAGCTTTCAGGGGGCGGAATACGAGCAGTACTTC. This encodes CASSFQGAEYEQYF. This chain links TRBV5-1 with TRBJ2-7; TRBD1 matches at 8 bases. The CDR3 totals 14 residues. J lost 4 bases, V lost 2 bases, and 5 bases had no gene match. The germline V gene encodes CDR1 SGHRS and CDR2 YFSETQ.

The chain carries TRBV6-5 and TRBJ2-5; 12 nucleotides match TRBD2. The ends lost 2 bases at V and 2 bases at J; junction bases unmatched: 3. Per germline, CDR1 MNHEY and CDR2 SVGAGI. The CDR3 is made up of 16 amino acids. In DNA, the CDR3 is TGTGCCAGCAGTTACGAGACTAGCGGGAGTCAAGAGACCCAGTACTTC. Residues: CASSYETSGSQETQYF.

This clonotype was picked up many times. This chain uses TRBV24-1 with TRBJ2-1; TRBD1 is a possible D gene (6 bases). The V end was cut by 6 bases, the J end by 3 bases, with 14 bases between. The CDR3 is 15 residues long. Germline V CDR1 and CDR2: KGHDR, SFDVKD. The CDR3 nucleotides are TGTGCCACCAGTACGTTCGGGACACTCTACAATGAGCAGTTCTTC. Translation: CATSTFGTLYNEQFF.

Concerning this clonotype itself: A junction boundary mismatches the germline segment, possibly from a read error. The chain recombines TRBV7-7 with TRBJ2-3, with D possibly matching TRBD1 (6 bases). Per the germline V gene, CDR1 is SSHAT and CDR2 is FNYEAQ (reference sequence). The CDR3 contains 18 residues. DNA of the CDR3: TGTGCTAGCAGGGGAGCCGGGACCGTTGAGAAGAGCACAGGTACGCAGTATTTT. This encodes CASRGAGTVEKSTGTQYF.

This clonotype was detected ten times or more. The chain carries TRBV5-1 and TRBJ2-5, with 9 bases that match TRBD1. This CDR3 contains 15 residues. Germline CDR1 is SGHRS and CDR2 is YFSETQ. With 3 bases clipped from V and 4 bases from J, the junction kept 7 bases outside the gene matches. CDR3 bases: TGCGCCAGCAGCTACGAGGGGACAGGGCGAGAGACCCAGTACTTC. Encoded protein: CASSYEGTGRETQYF.

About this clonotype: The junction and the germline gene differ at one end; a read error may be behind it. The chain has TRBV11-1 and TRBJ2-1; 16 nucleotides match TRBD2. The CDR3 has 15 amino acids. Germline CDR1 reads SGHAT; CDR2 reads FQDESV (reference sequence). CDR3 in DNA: TGCGCCAGCAGCAAGGGACTAGCGGGAGGGGATGAGCAGTTCTTC. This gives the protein CASSKGLAGGDEQFF.

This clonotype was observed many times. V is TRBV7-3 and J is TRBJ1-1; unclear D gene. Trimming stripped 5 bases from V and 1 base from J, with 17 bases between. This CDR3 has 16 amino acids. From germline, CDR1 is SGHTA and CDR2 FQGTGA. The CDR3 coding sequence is TGTGCCAGCAGCCTATCTGGGGTGATGGGGAACACTGAAGCTTTCTTT. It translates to CASSLSGVMGNTEAFF.

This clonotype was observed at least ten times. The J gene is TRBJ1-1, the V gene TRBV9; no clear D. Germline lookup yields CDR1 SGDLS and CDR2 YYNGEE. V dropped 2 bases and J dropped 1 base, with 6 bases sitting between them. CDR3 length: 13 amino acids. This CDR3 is CASSVAGNTEAFF. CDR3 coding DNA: TGTGCCAGCAGCGTCGCAGGGAACACTGAAGCTTTCTTT.

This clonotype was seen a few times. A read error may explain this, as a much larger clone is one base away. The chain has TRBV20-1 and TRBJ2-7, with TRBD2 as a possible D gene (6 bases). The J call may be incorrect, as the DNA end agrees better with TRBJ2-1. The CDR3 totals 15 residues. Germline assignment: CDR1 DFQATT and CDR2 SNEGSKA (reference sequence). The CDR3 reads CSARDGRELRYEQFF. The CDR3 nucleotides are TGCAGTGCTAGAGATGGCCGGGAGCTTCGATACGAGCAGTTCTTC.

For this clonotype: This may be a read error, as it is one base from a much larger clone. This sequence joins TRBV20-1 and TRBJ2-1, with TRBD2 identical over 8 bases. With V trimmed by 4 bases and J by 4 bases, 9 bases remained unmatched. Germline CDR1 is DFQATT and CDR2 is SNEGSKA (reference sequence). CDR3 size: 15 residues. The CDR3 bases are TGCAGTGCTAAACGGACGGGAGGGAATTACAATGAGCAGTTCTTC. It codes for CSAKRTGGNYNEQFF.